The rows below give T cell receptor beta chains drawn from one sample of a study of cytomegalovirus exposure and HLA in healthy donors. Clones were sequenced by immunoSEQ multiplex PCR, and TCRdb holds only the in-frame ones, with some missing. There are tens of thousands of clones in the sample; more than 60% occur only once, and about 12% lies in the top ten. The source material was PBMCs. The receptors were gathered from a male donor in good health and CMV-seropositive. Both conserved end residues are part of each CDR3. D genes are given only for firm matches. Where a row states a size, it is once, few, many or the class of an expanded clone; other rows omit it.

DNA	CDR3	D	size	V	J
TGTGCCAGCAGCTTATCAGGGGGTAATGAGCAGTTCTTC	CASSLSGGNEQFF	-	-	TRBV7-5	TRBJ2-1
TGCGCCAGCAGCTTGCAGGGATCTGCAAATTACAATGAGCAGTTCTTC	CASSLQGSANYNEQFF	-	-	TRBV5-1	TRBJ2-1
TGTGCCAGTAGTATCCTAGCGGGTGAATCCAACAATGAGCAGTTCTTC	CASSILAGESNNEQFF	TRBD2	-	TRBV19	TRBJ2-1
TGCGCCAGCAGCTTGCAGGGACAGGCGAACACTGAAGCTTTCTTT	CASSLQGQANTEAFF	TRBD1	-	TRBV5-1	TRBJ1-1
TGTGCCAGCTCACCATCGGACATTCAGTACTTC	CASSPSDIQYF	-	-	TRBV18	TRBJ2-4
TGTGCCAGCAGCCTACTAGCGGGGGGCACAGATACGCAGTATTTT	CASSLLAGGTDTQYF	TRBD2	-	TRBV2	TRBJ2-3
TGTGCCAGCAGCACTGGACAGGGCGCCTACGAGCAGTACTTC	CASSTGQGAYEQYF	-	-	TRBV21-1	TRBJ2-7
TGCGCCAGCAGTGAACGTGGCAGGCTTAAGCAGTTCTTC	CASSERGRLKQFF	-	-	TRBV10-1	TRBJ2-1
TGTGCCAGCAGCGCCTTTGGACTCCCCCCAGCCTATAGCAATCAGCCCCAGCATTTT	CASSAFGLPPAYSNQPQHF	-	-	TRBV21-1	TRBJ1-5
TGTGCCAGTACCCAAGCCCCACTACAGGGCGGCCTGACCGCAACTAATGAAAAACTGTTTTTT	CASTQAPLQGGLTATNEKLFF	-	-	TRBV19	TRBJ1-4
TGTGCCAGCAGCGAGGAAGGGACTAACACAGATACGCAGTATTTT	CASSEEGTNTDTQYF	TRBD2	-	TRBV9	TRBJ2-3
TGTGCCAGCAGACCGGGACTAGCGTCCGGCGAGCAGTACTTC	CASRPGLASGEQYF	TRBD2	-	TRBV9	TRBJ2-7
TGCGCCAGCAGCCGATTGAACAGGGAAAGCACAGATACGCAGTATTTT	CASSRLNRESTDTQYF	-	-	TRBV5-1	TRBJ2-3
TGTTCCAGCAGCCCCGAGCTTAACACCATATATTTT	CSSSPELNTIYF	-	once	TRBV7-9	TRBJ1-3
TGTGCCAGTAGTACCCTACCGACAGGGGGCAATTCACCCCTCCACTTT	CASSTLPTGGNSPLHF	TRBD1	-	TRBV19	TRBJ1-6
TGTGCCAGTAGTATAGGGACAGGTATCAATCAGCCCCAGCATTTT	CASSIGTGINQPQHF	TRBD1	few	TRBV19	TRBJ1-5
TGTGCCAGCAGCTTATTAGTGTATGAGACCCAGTACTTC	CASSLLVYETQYF	-	-	TRBV7-2	TRBJ2-5
TGTGCCAGCAGCTTATTCAGAGGACAGCAAGAGACCCAGTACTTC	CASSLFRGQQETQYF	-	-	TRBV7-6	TRBJ2-5